This T cell receptor beta chain was recovered during a study of blood T cell repertoires in COVID-19. The CDR3 totals 15 residues. Per germline, CDR1 MNHEY and CDR2 SMNVEV (reference sequence). The V end lost 3 bases, the J end lost 1 base, and 9 bases lay between the germline ends. Assay used: immunoSEQ multiplex PCR; TCRdb lists only in-frame clones, some missing. The sample records around 64,000 clones, roughly 88% being singletons. This chain connects TRBV27 to TRBJ2-2, with D possibly matching TRBD1 (5 bases). This clonotype was sampled from a man aged 25-45 years with acute or convalescent COVID-19. The sample was peripheral blood. The CDR3 here is CASSFQTGNTGELFF. In DNA form, the CDR3 reads TGTGCCAGCAGTTTCCAAACAGGGAACACCGGGGAGCTGTTTTTT.